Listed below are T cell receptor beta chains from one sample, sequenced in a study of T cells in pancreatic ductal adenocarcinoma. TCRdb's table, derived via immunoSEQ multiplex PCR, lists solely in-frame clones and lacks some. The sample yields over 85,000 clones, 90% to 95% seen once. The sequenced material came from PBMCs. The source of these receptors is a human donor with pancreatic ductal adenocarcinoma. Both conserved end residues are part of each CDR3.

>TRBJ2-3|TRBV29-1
CSVVAGTDTQYF
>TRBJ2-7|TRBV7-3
CASSQTGGSYEQYF
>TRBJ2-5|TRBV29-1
CSVEASGSETQYF
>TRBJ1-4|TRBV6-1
CASTFRGQEKLFF
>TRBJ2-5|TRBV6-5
CASSPWGQDETQYF
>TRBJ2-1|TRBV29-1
CSVEGLAGWYNEQFF
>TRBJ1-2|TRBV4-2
CASSQYPGATYGYTF
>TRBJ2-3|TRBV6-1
CASLRYSPSDTQYF
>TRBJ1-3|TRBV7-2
CASSPTRLGGTGNTIYF
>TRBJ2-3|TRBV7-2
CASSLPGADTQYF